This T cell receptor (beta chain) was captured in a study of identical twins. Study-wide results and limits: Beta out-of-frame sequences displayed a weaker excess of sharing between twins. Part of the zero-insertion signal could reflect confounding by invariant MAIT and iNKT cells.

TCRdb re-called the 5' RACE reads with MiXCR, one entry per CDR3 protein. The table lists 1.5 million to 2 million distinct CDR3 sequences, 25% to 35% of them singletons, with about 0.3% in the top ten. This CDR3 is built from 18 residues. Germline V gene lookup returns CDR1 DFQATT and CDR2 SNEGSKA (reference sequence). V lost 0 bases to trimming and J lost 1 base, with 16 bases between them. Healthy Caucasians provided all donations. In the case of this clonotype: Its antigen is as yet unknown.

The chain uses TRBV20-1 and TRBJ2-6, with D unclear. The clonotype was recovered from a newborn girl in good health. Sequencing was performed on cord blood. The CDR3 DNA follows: TGCAGTGCTAGAGATCGTTTGGGTGGGGTATCTGGGGCCAACGTCCTGACTTTC. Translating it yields CSARDRLGGVSGANVLTF.